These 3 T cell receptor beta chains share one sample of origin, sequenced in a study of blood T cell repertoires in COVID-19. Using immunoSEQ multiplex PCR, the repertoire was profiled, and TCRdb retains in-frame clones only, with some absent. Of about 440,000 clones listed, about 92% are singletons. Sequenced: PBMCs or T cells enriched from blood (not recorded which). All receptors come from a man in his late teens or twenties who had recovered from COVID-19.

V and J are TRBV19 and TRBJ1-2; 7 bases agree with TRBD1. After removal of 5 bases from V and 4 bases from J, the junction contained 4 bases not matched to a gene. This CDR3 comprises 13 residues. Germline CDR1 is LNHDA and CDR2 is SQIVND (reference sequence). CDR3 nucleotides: TGTGCCAGTAGTGGCTCAGGGGGCTATGGCTACACCTTC. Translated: CASSGSGGYGYTF. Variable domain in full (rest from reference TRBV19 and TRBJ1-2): DGGITQSPKYLFRKEGQNVTLSCEQNLNHDAMYWYRQDPGQGLRLIYYSQIVNDFQKGDIAEGYSVSREKKESFPLTVTSAQKNPTAFYLCASSGSGGYGYTFGSGTRLTVV.

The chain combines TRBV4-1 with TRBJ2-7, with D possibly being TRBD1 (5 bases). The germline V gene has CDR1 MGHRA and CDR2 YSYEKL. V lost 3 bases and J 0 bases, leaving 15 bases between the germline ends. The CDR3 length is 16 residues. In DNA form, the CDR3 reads TGCGCCAGCAGCCAGCGACAGTCCCTAAGCTCCTACGAGCAGTACTTC. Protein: CASSQRQSLSSYEQYF.

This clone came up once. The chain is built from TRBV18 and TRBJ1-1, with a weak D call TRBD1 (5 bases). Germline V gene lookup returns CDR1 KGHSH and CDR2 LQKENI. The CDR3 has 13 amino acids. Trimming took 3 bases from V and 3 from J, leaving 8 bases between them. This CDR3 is CASSPIRDTEAFF. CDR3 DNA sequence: TGTGCCAGCTCACCGATCAGGGACACTGAAGCTTTCTTT. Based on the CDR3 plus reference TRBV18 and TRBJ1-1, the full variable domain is NAGVMQNPRHLVRRRGQEARLRCSPMKGHSHVYWYRQLPEEGLKFMVYLQKENIIDESGMPKERFSAEFPKEGPSILRIQQVVRGDSAAYFCASSPIRDTEAFFGQGTRLTVV.